This entry lists 28 T cell receptor beta chains sequenced from one sample in a study of tumor-infiltrating lymphocytes in primary liver carcinoma. RNA and DNA were co-extracted from approximately 20-30 mg of unsorted bulk tissue. A constant-region primer served to make TCR beta cDNA from roughly 540 ng total RNA. Library construction for TCR beta comprised three nested multiplex PCR rounds performed with slightly modified ARM-PCR. Primers for the first two PCR rounds were TRBV1-TRBV30 forward primers and a C-beta reverse primer (about 10 cycles per round). TCRdb itself ran the multiplex PCR reads through MiXCR, one entry per CDR3 protein. The table includes 35,000 to 45,000 distinct CDR3 sequences, 75% detected once. Sequencing was performed on tumor-adjacent normal liver tissue. These receptors were obtained from a woman aged 30 to 39 with primary liver carcinoma and hepatitis B virus infection.

CDR3 sequence: CASSWMTRGRNTEAFF. DNA of the CDR3: TGTGCCAGCAGTTGGATGACAAGGGGTCGGAACACTGAAGCTTTCTTT. The V and J genes are TRBV6-2 or TRBV6-3 and TRBJ1-1; TRBD1 might be the D (5 bases). The CDR3 contains 16 residues. Germline V gene data show CDR1 as MNHEY and CDR2 as SVGEGT. The V and J ends lost 4 bases and 1 base respectively, with 16 bases between them.

This clonotype was found once. This CDR3 is missing its conserved last phenylalanine or tryptophan, likely due to a read error. The DNA is omitted, as the CDR3 cannot be located on it reliably, and the CDR3 follows TCRdb's listing. This chain connects TRBV4-3 to TRBJ2-2; no check of the table's D call, TRBD2, against the DNA was made. The CDR3 contains 13 residues when both ends are counted. From germline, CDR1 is LGHNA and CDR2 YSLEER. This CDR3 reads CACSSMGAGELFY.

With respect to this clonotype: Likely a read error: the CDR3 ends without its conserved phenylalanine or tryptophan. J is TRBJ1-1 and V is TRBV11-2; tentatively, D is TRBD1 (5 bases). The CDR3 contains 11 residues. From germline, CDR1 is SGHAT and CDR2 FQNNGV. The CDR3 region has the DNA TGTGCGAGCAGCCCCGGGACCGAAGCTTTCTTG. It specifies CASSPGTEAFL.

This clonotype was counted a single time. A read error is possible here, since a much larger clone lies one base away. This chain connects TRBV5-6 to TRBJ2-7; 10 nucleotides match TRBD1. Germline V gene data show CDR1 as SGHDT and CDR2 as YYEEEE. Trimming took 2 bases from V and 3 from J; bases not matched to a gene: 2. The CDR3 length is 14 residues. For the CDR3, the DNA is TGTGCCAGCAGCTTCGGGACAGGGGACTACGAGCAGTACTTC. Protein product: CASSFGTGDYEQYF.

In the case of this clonotype: A read error may produce the germline difference seen at one junction end. The chain joins TRBV11-2 to TRBJ2-1, with unresolved D. Germline assignment: CDR1 SGHAT and CDR2 FQNNGV. This CDR3 contains 13 residues. CDR3 in amino acids: CVSSLSVTKEQFF. DNA for the CDR3: TGCGTCAGCAGCTTATCGGTTACGAAAGAGCAGTTCTTC.

The rearrangement links TRBV6-5 to TRBJ1-6; the D is unclear. Germline V CDR1 and CDR2: MNHEY, SVGAGI. The CDR3 is 13 amino acids. V shed 7 bases and J shed 9 bases, with 13 bases lying between them. CDR3 sequence: CASTWWLSSPLHF. CDR3 DNA sequence: TGTGCCAGCACCTGGTGGCTTTCTTCACCCCTCCACTTT.

This clonotype was detected ten times or more. V is TRBV7-9 and J is TRBJ2-3; 7 bases fit TRBD2. J was trimmed by 2 bases and V by 7 bases; bases with no gene match: 6. This CDR3 has 14 residues. The germline gives CDR1 SEHNR, CDR2 FQNEAQ (reference sequence). CDR3 region: CASILTSVTDTQYF. Written as DNA, the CDR3 is TGTGCCAGCATTTTAACTAGCGTCACAGATACGCAGTATTTT. The full variable domain, rest sourced from reference TRBV7-9 and TRBJ2-3, is DTGVSQNPRHKITKRGQNVTFRCDPISEHNRLYWYRQTLGQGPEFLTYFQNEAQLEKSRLLSDRFSAERPKGSFSTLEIQRTEQGDSAMYLCASILTSVTDTQYFGPGTRLTVL.

Points on this clonotype: Relative to the germline gene, one junction end is altered; a read error may explain this. DNA for the CDR3: TGCGCCAGCAGCCAGGAAAGTACTAGCGGGTTCTACAATGAGCGGTTCTTC. Translated: CASSQESTSGFYNERFF. V usage is TRBV4-3 and J usage is TRBJ2-1; 9 nucleotides align to TRBD2. Germline CDR1 LGHNA, CDR2 YSLEER. This CDR3 is built from 17 residues.

Details on this clonotype: A read error may account for a junction end that differs from germline. The V call is TRBV11-1, the J call TRBJ1-1; no clear D gene. Germline values: CDR1 SGHAT, CDR2 FQDESV (reference sequence). The CDR3 totals 14 residues. As DNA, the CDR3 is TGTGCCAGTAGCTCCGGGCTGGGCTACACTGAAGCTTTCTTT. It translates to CASSSGLGYTEAFF.

Points on this clonotype: This sequence may be a read error, since a much larger clone differs from it by one base. The rearrangement uses TRBV28 and TRBJ2-3, with D possibly matching TRBD2 (6 bases). Germline CDR1 and CDR2: MDHEN and SYDVKM. The CDR3 totals 15 residues. The CDR3 bases are TGTGCCAACAGTTTTTCGGGAGTGGTAACAGATACGCAGTATTTT. Its translation: CANSFSGVVTDTQYF.

This clonotype appeared once. An end of the junction does not agree with germline; a read error may underlie this. The chain recombines TRBV4-3 with TRBJ2-7; 14 nucleotides match TRBD2. Germline V gene lookup returns CDR1 LGHNA and CDR2 YSLEER. The CDR3 covers 15 residues. In DNA, the CDR3 is TGCGCCGGCAGCCAAGGGACTAGCGGGAGCTGGGAACAGTACTTC. Its protein product is CAGSQGTSGSWEQYF.

The gene calls are TRBV4-3 and TRBJ2-2, with D perhaps being TRBD1 or TRBD2 (6 bases each). The CDR3 loop spans 14 amino acids. The V gene lost 6 bases and the J gene lost 5 bases, with 13 bases spanning the gap. Germline loops: CDR1 LGHNA, CDR2 YSLEER. DNA for the CDR3: TGCGCCAGCAGATCAGGGGAGGAGACCGGGGAGCTGTTTTTT. This translates into CASRSGEETGELFF.

Comment on this clonotype: The junction departs from the called germline gene at one end, perhaps through a read error. The V gene is TRBV10-2, the J gene TRBJ2-7; the D is unclear. The CDR3 runs 14 residues. Germline lookup yields CDR1 WSHSY and CDR2 SAAADI. CDR3 region: CASSASVSNYEQYF. DNA of the CDR3: TGCGCCAGCAGTGCGAGCGTGAGTAACTACGAGCAGTACTTT.

With respect to this clonotype: Compared with germline, one end of the junction differs, possibly owing to a read error. The gene calls are TRBV29-1 and TRBJ2-1, with TRBD1 identical over 10 bases. From germline, CDR1 is SQVTM and CDR2 ANQGSEA. The CDR3 runs 14 residues. Written as DNA, the CDR3 is TGCAGCGTTCGTAGGACAGGGGGTATATGTGAGCAGCTCTTC. Encoded protein: CSVRRTGGICEQLF.

About this clonotype: Possible read error: a much larger clone is one base away. The CDR3 is CASSLGSTGAHTDTQYF. CDR3 DNA sequence: TGTGCCAGCAGCTTAGGTTCGACAGGAGCCCACACAGATACGCAGTATTTT. The rearrangement uses TRBV7-9 and TRBJ2-3; tentatively, D is TRBD1 (6 bases). The length of the CDR3 is 17 residues. V lost 1 base to trimming and J lost 2 bases, with 16 bases between them. CDR1 is SEHNR and CDR2 is FQNEAQ in the germline V gene (reference sequence).

Points on this clonotype: The conserved final phenylalanine or tryptophan is absent from the CDR3, which likely points to a read error. The chain has TRBV7-8 and TRBJ2-1, with D possibly being TRBD2 (6 bases). The CDR3 runs to 16 residues. Per germline, CDR1 SGHVS and CDR2 FQNEAQ. The CDR3 is CASSLTLASSYNEQFL. The DNA for the CDR3 is TGTGCGAGCAGCTTAACTCTAGCGAGCTCCTACAATGAGCAGTTCTTA.

The chain combines TRBV7-8 with TRBJ2-7; 7 nucleotides align to TRBD1. The CDR3 has 16 residues. Germline loops: CDR1 SGHVS, CDR2 FQNEAQ. The ends lost 1 base at V and 5 bases at J; junction bases unmatched: 11. The CDR3 reads CASSLGRGQRNHEQYF. The CDR3 nucleotides are TGTGCCAGCAGCTTAGGACGGGGACAGAGGAACCACGAGCAGTACTTC.

On this clonotype: The CDR3 ends on some other residue instead of the conserved phenylalanine or tryptophan, so this is likely a read error. This chain links TRBV4-1 with TRBJ2-4; D is unresolved. CDR1 is MGHRA and CDR2 is YSYEKL in the germline V gene. V was shortened by 6 bases and J by 11 bases, with 20 bases between the two germline ends. The CDR3 contains 14 residues. The CDR3 region is CASRPSHLDVVQYL. For the CDR3, the DNA is TGCGCCAGCAGGCCTTCGCACCTAGACGTCGTTCAGTACCTC.

Regarding this clonotype: The CDR3 carries no conserved terminal phenylalanine or tryptophan, so it likely arises from a read error. Because the CDR3's place on the DNA is in doubt, the DNA is left out and the CDR3 is given as listed by TCRdb. V and J are TRBV28 and TRBJ2-1; the table assigns TRBD1, which was not confirmed against the DNA. The CDR3 is 17 residues long, counting both termini. Looked up from germline, CDR1 is MDHEN and CDR2 is SYDVKM. The CDR3 loop is CASSSPFGTSSYNERFL.

Concerning this clonotype: Germline and junction disagree at one end, which may indicate a read error. The rearrangement links TRBV6-1 to TRBJ2-2; D may be TRBD2 (5 bases). CDR3 size: 14 residues. Germline V gene sequence: CDR1 MNHNS, CDR2 SASEGT. CDR3 sequence reads: CASTSIGFVRELFF. The CDR3 DNA is TGTGCCAGCACTTCGATAGGTTTTGTAAGGGAGCTATTTTTT.

This chain links TRBV6-1 with TRBJ1-4; D is ambiguous. This CDR3 has 12 amino acids. Trimming removed 9 bases at V and 1 base at J, with 6 bases between. Germline V lookup: CDR1 MNHNS, CDR2 SASEGT. The CDR3 here is CARGGTNEKLFF. The CDR3 bases are TGTGCCAGAGGTGGAACTAATGAAAAACTGTTTTTT.

With respect to this clonotype: A read error may account for a junction end that differs from germline. The V call is TRBV5-6, the J call TRBJ2-6, with D perhaps TRBD1 (6 bases). CDR1 and CDR2 from the germline V gene are SGHDT and YYEEEE. The CDR3 totals 17 residues. CDR3 in amino acids: CAGSQDSSLSGANVLTF. The CDR3 DNA follows: TGTGCCGGCAGCCAGGACAGCAGCCTCTCTGGAGCCAACGTCCTGACTTTC.

Details on this clonotype: Here the CDR3 omits its conserved ending phenylalanine or tryptophan, so a read error is the likely source. The chain combines TRBV5-8 with TRBJ2-6; no reliable D call. This CDR3 has 16 amino acids. The germline CDR1 and CDR2 sequences are SGHTS and YDEGEE. V shed 10 bases and J shed 0 bases, with 17 bases lying between them. The CDR3 loop is CAGAMTGFSGANVLTV. In DNA form, the CDR3 reads TGTGCCGGCGCCATGACGGGCTTCTCTGGGGCCAACGTCCTGACTGTC.

The chain couples TRBV4-2 to TRBJ2-1, with TRBD2 matching 7 bases. This CDR3 contains 15 residues. The junction had 13 bases not matched to a gene; V was cut back by 8 bases and J by 6 bases. The germline V gene has CDR1 LGHNA and CDR2 YNFKEQ. The chain's CDR3 is CASGSMGGRFNEQFF. DNA for the CDR3: TGTGCCAGCGGCTCGATGGGGGGGAGGTTCAATGAGCAGTTCTTC.

This clonotype occurred once. Mismatch with germline at one junction end may stem from a read error. The V and J genes are TRBV12-3 or TRBV12-4 and TRBJ2-1; D possibly corresponds to TRBD1 (6 bases). The CDR3 is 12 amino acids. The DNA of the CDR3 is TGTGACAGCAGTTTTGGGGGCTATAAGCAGTTCTTC. This encodes CDSSFGGYKQFF.

As to this clonotype: A junction boundary mismatches the germline segment, possibly from a read error. The rearrangement uses TRBV5-8 and TRBJ1-5, with D tentatively TRBD1 (5 bases). The CDR3 sequence is 13 residues long. CDR1 and CDR2 (germline): SGHTS, YDEGEE. CDR3 sequence: CAGSLSGAQPQHF. The CDR3 DNA reads as TGTGCCGGCAGCTTGAGTGGGGCTCAGCCCCAGCATTTC.

CDR3 coding DNA: TGTGCCAGCAGTGAACAGTGGAGCGTCCTCAGTCAGCCCCAGCATTTT. Translation: CASSEQWSVLSQPQHF. This chain joins TRBV6-1 and TRBJ1-5; D uncertain. This CDR3 comprises 16 residues. With 2 bases removed from V and 6 bases from J, the gap between germline ends came to 17 bases. Germline V lookup: CDR1 MNHNS, CDR2 SASEGT.

A word on this clonotype: A junction end diverges from the germline sequence, so it may reflect a read error. The chain couples TRBV4-1 to TRBJ2-2; D is possibly TRBD1 or TRBD2 (6 bases each). Germline V gene data show CDR1 as MGHRA and CDR2 as YSYEKL. The CDR3 consists of 15 residues. The CDR3 bases are TGCGGCAGCAGCCCTACCACGGGGGCGACCGGGGAGCTGTCTTTT. This gives the protein CGSSPTTGATGELSF.